This T cell receptor beta chain was retrieved from a study of cytomegalovirus exposure and HLA in healthy donors. Study results and limitations: Highest at DRB1 and lowest at HLA-C, TCR association rates differed among HLA loci in a later analysis. Later analysis identified over 15,000 TCR beta sequences associated with HLA alleles, using a false discovery rate threshold of 0.05. According to the study, 160 or so TCR beta chains were cytomegalovirus-associated.

PCR involved 60 Vbeta and 13 Jbeta primers. Sequenced by immunoSEQ multiplex PCR; TCRdb stores in-frame clones only, minus some. Of 150,000 or so clones in the sample, about 75% were seen once. The CDR3 has 13 residues. V shed 5 bases and J shed 9 bases, with 14 bases lying between them. Germline CDR1 is SGHAT and CDR2 is FQNNGV. As for this clone: Its antigen is unidentified.

The donors were healthy bone marrow donors. Sequencing was performed on PBMCs. The receptor comes from a man aged 18 to 35 in good health and CMV-seropositive. This sequence joins TRBV11-2 and TRBJ2-1; no clear D gene. CDR3 sequence reads: CASSHELGSEQFF. The CDR3 nucleotides are TGTGCCAGCAGCCACGAGCTAGGAAGTGAGCAGTTCTTC.